The clone carrying this T cell receptor beta chain was seen only a few times. Authors' processing steps: By means of reference gene primer amplification, nucleated cell counts were estimated. Sequencing was performed with immunoSEQ multiplex PCR; in TCRdb, only in-frame clones are kept and a portion is missing. That table gives V, J and clone size, and the DNA gave D and trimming. The sample consists of roughly 130,000 clones, more than 70% of them appearing once. This record belongs to a study of blood T cell repertoires in COVID-19. V was cut by 5 bases and J by 4 bases, with 12 bases left in between. The CDR3 contains 13 residues.

The chain joins TRBV12-3 or TRBV12-4 to TRBJ2-7; D gene ambiguous. This receptor was obtained from a woman aged 25-40 years who had recovered from COVID-19. Sequencing was carried out using peripheral blood. The chain's CDR3 is CASSPNTGYEQYF. CDR3 coding DNA: TGTGCCAGCAGTCCAAATACTGGTTACGAGCAGTACTTC.